Presented here are 6 T cell receptor beta chains from one specimen sequenced in a study of blood T cell repertoires in COVID-19. Assay: immunoSEQ multiplex PCR; the TCRdb copy retains only in-frame clones and omits some. The sample lists about 200,000 clones, approximately 83% seen once, with 3.5% to 4% in the top ten. Sequencing input: PBMCs or T cells enriched from blood (not recorded which). These receptors all come from a woman in her thirties or forties with acute COVID-19.

This chain links TRBV12-5 with TRBJ2-5; D possibly corresponds to TRBD1 (6 bases). Germline-derived CDR1 and CDR2 are LGHNT and FRNRAP. Trimming removed 6 bases from V and 0 bases from J, with 14 bases in between. CDR3 size: 15 residues. The CDR3 bases are TGTGCTAGTGGACCTGGACAGCCGTACCAAGAGACCCAGTACTTC. It specifies CASGPGQPYQETQYF.

The gene calls are TRBV28 and TRBJ1-2; 8 bases are a match to TRBD1. CDR1 and CDR2 from the germline V gene are MDHEN and SYDVKM. The J segment lost 0 bases and the V segment lost 5 bases, leaving 11 bases of the junction unmatched. The CDR3 extends over 17 amino acids. The CDR3 nucleotides read TGTGCCAGCAGTCCCGCTTCCTCAGGGGGCGCTAACTATGGCTACACCTTC. Its translation is CASSPASSGGANYGYTF.

This chain connects TRBV24-1 to TRBJ2-1, with 7 nucleotides matching TRBD1. The CDR3 has 14 residues. Trimming at V came to 6 bases and at J to 5 bases, leaving 6 bases not matched to a gene. In germline, CDR1 is KGHDR, CDR2 SFDVKD. CDR3 in amino acids: CATSTGTVNNEQFF. The CDR3 nucleotides are TGTGCCACCAGTACCGGGACAGTCAACAATGAGCAGTTCTTC.

This rearrangement joins TRBV4-2 to TRBJ1-2; TRBD1 matches at 10 bases. The CDR3 is 15 residues long. Germline V gene data show CDR1 as LGHNA and CDR2 as YNFKEQ. Unmatched junction bases numbered 7, after V lost 5 bases and J lost 4 bases. The CDR3 DNA is TGTGCCAGCAGCAATCAGGACAGGGGGACCTATGGCTACACCTTC. It specifies CASSNQDRGTYGYTF.

Comment on this clone: Other DNA sequences from this sample encode an identical CDR3 as well. This CDR3 is CSAGANYGYTF. CDR3 nucleotides: TGCAGTGCCGGGGCTAACTATGGCTACACCTTC. V gene TRBV20-1 combines with J gene TRBJ1-2; D remains unclear. V lost 6 bases and J 0 bases, leaving 5 bases between the germline ends. CDR1 and CDR2 from the germline V gene are DFQATT and SNEGSKA (reference sequence). This CDR3 region has 11 residues.

This clone has a single count. V gene TRBV5-6 combines with J gene TRBJ1-2; TRBD1 aligns across 9 bases. With V trimmed by 5 bases and J by 4 bases, 12 bases remained unmatched. Germline V CDR1 and CDR2: SGHDT, YYEEEE. The CDR3 runs to 16 residues. In nucleotides, the CDR3 is TGTGCCAGCAGTTTTGACCGGGACAGGGCGCCCTATGGCTACACCTTC. It codes for CASSFDRDRAPYGYTF.